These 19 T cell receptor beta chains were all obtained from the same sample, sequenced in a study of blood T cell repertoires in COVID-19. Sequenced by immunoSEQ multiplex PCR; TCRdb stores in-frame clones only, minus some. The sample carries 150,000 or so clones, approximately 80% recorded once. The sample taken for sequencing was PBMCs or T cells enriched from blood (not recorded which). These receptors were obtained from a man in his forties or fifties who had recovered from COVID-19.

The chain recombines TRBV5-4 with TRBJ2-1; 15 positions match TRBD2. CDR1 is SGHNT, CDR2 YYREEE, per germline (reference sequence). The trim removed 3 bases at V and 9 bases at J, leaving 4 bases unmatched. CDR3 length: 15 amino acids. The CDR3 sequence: CASSSGLAGGGEQFF. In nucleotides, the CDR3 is TGTGCCAGCAGCTCGGGACTAGCGGGGGGAGGTGAGCAGTTCTTC. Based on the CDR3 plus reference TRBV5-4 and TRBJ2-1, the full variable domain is ETGVTQSPTHLIKTRGQQVTLRCSSQSGHNTVSWYQQALGQGPQFIFQYYREEENGRGNFPPRFSGLQFPNYSSELNVNALELDDSALYLCASSSGLAGGGEQFFGPGTRLTVL.

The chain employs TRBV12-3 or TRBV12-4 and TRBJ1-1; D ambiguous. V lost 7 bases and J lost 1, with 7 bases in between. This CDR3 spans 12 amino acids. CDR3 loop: CASNLGNTEAFF. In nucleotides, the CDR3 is TGTGCCAGCAACCTAGGGAACACTGAAGCTTTCTTT.

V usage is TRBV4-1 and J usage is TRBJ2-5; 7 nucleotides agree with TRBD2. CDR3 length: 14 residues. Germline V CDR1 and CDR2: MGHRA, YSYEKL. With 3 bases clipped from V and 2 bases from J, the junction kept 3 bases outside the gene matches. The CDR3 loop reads CASSQMGLQETQYF. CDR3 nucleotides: TGCGCCAGCAGCCAGATGGGACTACAAGAGACCCAGTACTTC.

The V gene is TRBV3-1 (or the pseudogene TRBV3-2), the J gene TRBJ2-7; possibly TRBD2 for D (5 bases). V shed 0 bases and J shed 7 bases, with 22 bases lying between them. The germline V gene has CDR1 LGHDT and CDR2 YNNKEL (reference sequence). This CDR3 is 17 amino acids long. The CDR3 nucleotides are TGTGCCAGCAGCCAAGAAATCCACAGTCTCTATTCGGGAGAGCAGTACTTC. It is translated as CASSQEIHSLYSGEQYF.

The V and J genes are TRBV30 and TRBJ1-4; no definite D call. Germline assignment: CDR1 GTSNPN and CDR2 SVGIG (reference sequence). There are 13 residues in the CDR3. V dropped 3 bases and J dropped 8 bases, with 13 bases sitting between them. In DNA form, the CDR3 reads TGTGCCTGGAGGGTCCAGGAGGCGGAAAAACTGTTTTTT. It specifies CAWRVQEAEKLFF.

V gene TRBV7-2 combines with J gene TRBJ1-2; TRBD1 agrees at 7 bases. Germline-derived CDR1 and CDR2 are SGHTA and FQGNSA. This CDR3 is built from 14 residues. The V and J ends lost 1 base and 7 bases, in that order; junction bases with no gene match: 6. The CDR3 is CASSLVGTEAGYTF. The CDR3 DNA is TGTGCCAGCAGCTTAGTTGGGACAGAAGCTGGCTACACCTTC.

CDR3 protein: CASSPGSSGGYTF. DNA of the CDR3: TGTGCCAGCAGTCCGGGGTCTTCCGGCGGCTACACCTTC. This sequence joins TRBV2 and TRBJ1-2; D gene unclear. V was shortened by 5 bases and J by 8 bases, with 15 bases between the two germline ends. Germline V lookup: CDR1 SNHLY, CDR2 FYNNEI. CDR3 length: 13 residues.

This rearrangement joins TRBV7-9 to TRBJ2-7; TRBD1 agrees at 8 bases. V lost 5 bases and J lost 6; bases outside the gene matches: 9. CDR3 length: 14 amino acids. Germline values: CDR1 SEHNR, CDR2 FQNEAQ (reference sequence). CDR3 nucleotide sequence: TGTGCCAGCAGCCGGGCGGGCAGGGGGCTCGAGCAGTACTTC. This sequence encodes CASSRAGRGLEQYF.

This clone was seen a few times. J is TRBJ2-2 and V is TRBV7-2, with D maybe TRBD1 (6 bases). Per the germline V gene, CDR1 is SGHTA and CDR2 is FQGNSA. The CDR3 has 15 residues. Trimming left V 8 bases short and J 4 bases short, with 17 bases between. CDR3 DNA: TGTGCCAGCGGTCGTGGGGGCGCGGGCACCGGGGAGCTGTTTTTT. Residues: CASGRGGAGTGELFF. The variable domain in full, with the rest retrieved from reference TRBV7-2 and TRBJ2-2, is GAGVSQSPSNKVTEKGKDVELRCDPISGHTALYWYRQSLGQGLEFLIYFQGNSAPDKSGLPSDRFSAERTGGSVSTLTIQRTQQEDSAVYLCASGRGGAGTGELFFGEGSRLTVL.

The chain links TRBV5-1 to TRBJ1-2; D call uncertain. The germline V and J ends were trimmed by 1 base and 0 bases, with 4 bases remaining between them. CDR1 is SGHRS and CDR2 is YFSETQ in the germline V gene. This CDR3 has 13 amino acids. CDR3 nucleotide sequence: TGCGCCAGCAGCTTGTCCGCTAACTATGGCTACACCTTC. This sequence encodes CASSLSANYGYTF.

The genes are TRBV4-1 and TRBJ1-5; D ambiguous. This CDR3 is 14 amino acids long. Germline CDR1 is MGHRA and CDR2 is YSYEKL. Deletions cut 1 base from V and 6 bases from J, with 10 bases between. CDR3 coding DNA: TGCGCCAGCAGCCAAGTCGGAGGATTTCAGCCCCAGCATTTT. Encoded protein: CASSQVGGFQPQHF.

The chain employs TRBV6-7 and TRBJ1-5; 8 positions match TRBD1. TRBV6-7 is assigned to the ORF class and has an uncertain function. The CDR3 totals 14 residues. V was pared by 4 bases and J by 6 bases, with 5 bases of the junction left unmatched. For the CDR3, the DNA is TGTGCCAGCAGTTCCCGACAGGGGTGTCAGCCCCAGCATTTT. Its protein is CASSSRQGCQPQHF.

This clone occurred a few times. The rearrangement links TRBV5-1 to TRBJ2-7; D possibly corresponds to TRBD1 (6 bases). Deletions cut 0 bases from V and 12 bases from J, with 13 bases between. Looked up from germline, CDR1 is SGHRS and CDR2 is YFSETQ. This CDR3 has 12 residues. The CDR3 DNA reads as TGCGCCAGCAGCTTGGGTCGGGACACCCGGTACTTC. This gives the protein CASSLGRDTRYF.

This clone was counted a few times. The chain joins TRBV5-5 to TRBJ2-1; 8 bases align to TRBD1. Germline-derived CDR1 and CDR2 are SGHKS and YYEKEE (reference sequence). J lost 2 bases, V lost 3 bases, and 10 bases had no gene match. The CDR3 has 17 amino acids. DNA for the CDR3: TGTGCCAGCAGCTCGATTAAGACAGGGGCCGCCTACAATGAGCAGTTCTTC. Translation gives CASSSIKTGAAYNEQFF.

Written as DNA, the CDR3 is TGTGCCTGGAGTGTACTGGGGGAGCTGTTTTTT. This sequence encodes CAWSVLGELFF. V is TRBV30 and J is TRBJ2-2; D ambiguous. CDR3 length: 11 residues. Trimming removed 0 bases at V and 8 bases at J, with 4 bases between. CDR1 is GTSNPN, CDR2 SVGIG, per germline (reference sequence).

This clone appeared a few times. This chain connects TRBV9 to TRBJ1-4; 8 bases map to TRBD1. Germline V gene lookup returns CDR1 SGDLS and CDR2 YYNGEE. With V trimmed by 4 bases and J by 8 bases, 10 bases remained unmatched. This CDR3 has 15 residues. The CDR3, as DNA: TGTGCCAGCAGCCCGCACAGGGGGATCCGCGAAAAACTGTTTTTT. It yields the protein CASSPHRGIREKLFF.

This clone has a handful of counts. CDR3 residues: CASSWAPVNTGELFF. DNA of the CDR3: TGTGCCAGCAGCTGGGCCCCTGTTAACACCGGGGAGCTGTTTTTT. The gene calls are TRBV11-2 and TRBJ2-2, with D hard to call. Trimming removed 4 bases at V and 2 bases at J, with 11 bases between. Germline V lookup: CDR1 SGHAT, CDR2 FQNNGV. CDR3 length equals 15 residues.

CDR3 nucleotides: TGTGCCTGGAGGGGACAGGGGAGGAGGGAGCAGTACTTC. This encodes CAWRGQGRREQYF. The rearrangement links TRBV30 to TRBJ2-7, with TRBD1 matching 10 bases. The CDR3 contains 13 residues. Germline V lookup: CDR1 GTSNPN, CDR2 SVGIG (reference sequence). V shed 3 bases and J 7 bases; nucleotides not matched to a gene: 6.

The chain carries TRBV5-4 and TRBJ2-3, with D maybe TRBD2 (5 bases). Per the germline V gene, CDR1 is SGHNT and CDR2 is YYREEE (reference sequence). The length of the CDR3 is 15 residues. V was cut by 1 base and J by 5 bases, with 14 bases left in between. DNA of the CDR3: TGTGCCAGCAGCTTGTGGGCGGGCCAGCAAGATACGCAGTATTTT. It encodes CASSLWAGQQDTQYF.